The clone carrying this TCR beta chain has at least ten counts. Its antigen is undetermined. These data are taken from a study of CD8 T cells in ankylosing spondylitis. TCRdb recomputed calls from the 5' RACE reads with MiXCR, one row per CDR3 protein. The data show 200,000 to 250,000 distinct CDR3 sequences, roughly 10% seen once. Study-level points and caveats: Relatively rare in peripheral blood, disease-linked clones were also CD8+.

Germline values: CDR1 DFQATT, CDR2 SNEGSKA (reference sequence). The ends lost 5 bases at V and 2 bases at J; junction bases unmatched: 3. This CDR3 is 12 amino acids long. The chain couples TRBV20-1 to TRBJ2-7, with 7 bases fitting TRBD1. The sequence was obtained from a male donor with ankylosing spondylitis or in good health (not recorded which). Input material: blood, either unsorted or a sorted T cell fraction (not recorded which). The CDR3 here is CSAGGQTYEQYF. The CDR3 nucleotides read TGCAGTGCTGGGGGACAGACCTACGAGCAGTACTTC.